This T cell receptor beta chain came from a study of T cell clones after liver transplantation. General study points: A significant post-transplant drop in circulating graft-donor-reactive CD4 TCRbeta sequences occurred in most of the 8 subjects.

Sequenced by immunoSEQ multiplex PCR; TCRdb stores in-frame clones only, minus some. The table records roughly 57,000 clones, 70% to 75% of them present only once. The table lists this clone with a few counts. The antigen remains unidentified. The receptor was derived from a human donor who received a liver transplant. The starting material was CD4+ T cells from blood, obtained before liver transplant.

Here the CDR3 DNA reads TGTGCCACGGGGGGGCGGGAGGAAAAACTGTTTTTT. Translating it yields CATGGREEKLFF. The V and J genes are TRBV2 and TRBJ1-4; TRBD1 might be the D (6 bases). Trimming took off 10 bases at V and 8 bases at J, with 14 bases between the two ends. Germline values: CDR1 SNHLY, CDR2 FYNNEI. The length of the CDR3 is 12 residues.